This paragraph covers one T cell receptor (beta chain) sequence. As yet, its antigen is unknown. From the 5' RACE reads, TCRdb called clonotypes with MiXCR, one entry per CDR3 protein. Of under 550,000 distinct CDR3 sequences listed, around a sixth are singletons. The entry originates in a study of T-cell memory formation after mild COVID-19. Study-level background: Largely, the TCR clusters proved donor specific. Study-wide findings and caveats: In second-wave clones peaking day 37, SARS-CoV-2 specificity remained unconfirmed.

J lost 0 bases, V lost 9 bases, and 14 bases had no gene match. The CDR3 has 18 amino acids. Germline loops: CDR1 MNHEY, CDR2 SMNVEV (reference sequence). The origin of this receptor is an adult woman who had mild COVID-19 (a few samples of this study predate the infection). Cell type and time point are not known. Sample: PBMCs or a T cell subset sorted from them (not recorded which). The chain recombines TRBV27 with TRBJ2-2, with TRBD2 identical over 9 bases. CDR3 residues: CARAPRPSGATNTGELFF. The DNA for the CDR3 is TGTGCCAGGGCCCCCCGGCCTAGCGGGGCAACGAACACCGGGGAGCTGTTTTTT.